This T cell receptor (beta chain) was profiled in a study of blood T cell repertoires in COVID-19. Germline CDR1 reads DFQATT; CDR2 reads SNEGSKA (reference sequence). Trimming left V 3 bases short and J 5 bases short, with 8 bases between. The CDR3 loop spans 11 amino acids. This table comes from immunoSEQ multiplex PCR, and its TCRdb copy is limited to in-frame clones, with some not included. The sample carries 200,000 to 300,000 clones, roughly 83% recorded once. This TCR came from an elderly man with acute or convalescent COVID-19. The chain combines TRBV20-1 with TRBJ2-7; a possible D gene is TRBD2 (6 bases). The specimen sequenced was peripheral blood. Here the CDR3 reads CSARAGHEQYF. The CDR3 DNA reads as TGCAGTGCTAGGGCGGGGCACGAGCAGTACTTC.